The 32 T cell receptor beta chains reported below all come from one sample, sequenced in a study of T cell responses to AZD1222 COVID-19 vaccine. TCRdb's table, derived via immunoSEQ multiplex PCR, lists solely in-frame clones and lacks some. The sample consists of 150,000 to 200,000 clones, approximately 94% of them appearing once. This material consisted of peripheral blood, taken on day 0 of AZD1222 vaccination. Receptors were obtained from an adult in good health.

This clone appeared once. This chain connects TRBV5-4 to TRBJ1-2; a weak D match, TRBD1 (5 bases). Trimming removed 3 bases from V and 8 bases from J, with 20 bases in between. CDR3 length: 15 residues. Germline CDR1 reads SGHNT; CDR2 reads YYREEE (reference sequence). CDR3 protein: CASSYSGTLRIGYTF. The CDR3 nucleotides read TGTGCCAGCAGCTACTCCGGGACCCTGAGGATCGGCTACACCTTC.

The chain recombines TRBV7-2 with TRBJ2-7, with unresolved D. The CDR3 has 13 residues. Germline loops: CDR1 SGHTA, CDR2 FQGNSA. Trimming shortened V by 0 bases and J by 6 bases, and 9 bases separated the two germline ends. CDR3 loop: CASSLAVSPEQYF. The CDR3, as DNA: TGTGCCAGCAGCTTAGCTGTCAGTCCCGAGCAGTACTTC.

The J gene is TRBJ2-5, the V gene TRBV4-2; TRBD2 aligns across 13 bases. The CDR3 is 16 residues long. J was trimmed by 1 base and V by 4 bases; bases with no gene match: 3. Germline CDR1 is LGHNA and CDR2 is YNFKEQ. CDR3 protein: CASSPGTSGTQETQYF. The CDR3 nucleotides are TGTGCCAGCAGCCCTGGGACTAGCGGGACCCAAGAGACCCAGTACTTC.

The V call is TRBV7-8, the J call TRBJ2-7, with 8 bases identical to TRBD1. Germline values: CDR1 SGHVS, CDR2 FQNEAQ. The CDR3 is made up of 15 amino acids. The V gene end was trimmed by 5 bases and the J gene end by 0 bases; junction bases not matched to a gene: 6. The CDR3 DNA reads as TGTGCCAGCAGCCCGGGACAGGCGAGCTCCTACGAGCAGTACTTC. This gives the protein CASSPGQASSYEQYF.

A single count supports this clone. This chain uses TRBV4-1 with TRBJ1-1; tentative D call: TRBD1 (6 bases). Germline assignment: CDR1 MGHRA and CDR2 YSYEKL. The V end lost 0 bases, the J end lost 3 bases, and 11 bases lay between the germline ends. CDR3 length equals 15 residues. CDR3 bases: TGCGCCAGCAGCCAAGATACAGGGATAGACACTGAAGCTTTCTTT. Amino acid sequence: CASSQDTGIDTEAFF.

The chain joins TRBV10-3 to TRBJ2-1; 8 bases are a match to TRBD2. The germline gives CDR1 ENHRY, CDR2 SYGVKD. The CDR3 has 16 amino acids. V shed 0 bases and J 7 bases; nucleotides not matched to a gene: 8. CDR3 sequence reads: CAISESGAGAWNEQFF. For the CDR3, the DNA is TGTGCCATCAGTGAGTCGGGAGCGGGAGCATGGAATGAGCAGTTCTTC.

The rearrangement joins TRBV6-5 to TRBJ2-3; the D is unclear. CDR3 size: 13 residues. The V and J ends lost 0 bases and 4 bases respectively, with 5 bases between them. From germline, CDR1 is MNHEY and CDR2 SVGAGI. The CDR3 nucleotides are TGTGCCAGCAGTTACTCACTATCAGATACGCAGTATTTT. It is translated as CASSYSLSDTQYF.

V and J are TRBV6-5 and TRBJ1-6; the D gene is possibly TRBD1 (5 bases). The length of the CDR3 is 14 residues. V was clipped by 4 bases and J by 8 bases, with 12 bases between them. From germline, CDR1 is MNHEY and CDR2 SVGAGI. The CDR3 nucleotides are TGTGCCAGCAGTTTACCAGGGATGCATTCACCCCTCCACTTT. It specifies CASSLPGMHSPLHF.

The chain combines TRBV19 with TRBJ2-7, with a weak D call TRBD1 (6 bases). This CDR3 region has 13 residues. CDR1 is LNHDA, CDR2 SQIVND, per germline (reference sequence). Trimming stripped 6 bases from V and 5 bases from J, with 14 bases between. CDR3 in amino acids: CASRNLGGDEQYF. The CDR3 region has the DNA TGTGCCAGTAGGAACCTTGGGGGCGACGAGCAGTACTTC. The full variable domain, with the rest looked up from reference TRBV19 and TRBJ2-7, is DGGITQSPKYLFRKEGQNVTLSCEQNLNHDAMYWYRQDPGQGLRLIYYSQIVNDFQKGDIAEGYSVSREKKESFPLTVTSAQKNPTAFYLCASRNLGGDEQYFGPGTRLTVT.

The chain couples TRBV7-3 to TRBJ2-7, with D maybe TRBD2 (5 bases). Germline V gives CDR1 SGHTA, CDR2 FQGTGA. V lost 5 bases to trimming and J lost 2 bases, with 13 bases between them. This CDR3 spans 14 amino acids. CDR3 coding DNA: TGTGCCAGCAGCGCCTTAGGGAGTCCCTACGAGCAGTACTTC. Amino acid sequence: CASSALGSPYEQYF.

The J gene is TRBJ1-3, the V gene TRBV23-1; no definite D call. TRBV23-1 is assigned to the ORF class and has an uncertain function. Trimming took off 3 bases at V and 0 bases at J, with 9 bases between the two ends. The CDR3 totals 15 residues. The CDR3 DNA is TGCGCCAGCAGTCAGGCAACAGACTCTGGAAACACCATATATTTT. Its protein is CASSQATDSGNTIYF.

The V and J genes are TRBV10-3 and TRBJ2-7, with a tentative D call TRBD2 (6 bases). The V end lost 9 bases, the J end lost 2 bases, and 20 bases lay between the germline ends. CDR3 length: 15 residues. Looked up from germline, CDR1 is ENHRY and CDR2 is SYGVKD. For the CDR3, the DNA is TGTGCCATTGGCGGGGCAGGGAAGGCCACCTACGAGCAGTACTTC. Its translation is CAIGGAGKATYEQYF.

The J gene is TRBJ2-7, the V gene TRBV5-1; the D gene is possibly TRBD2 (6 bases). The CDR3 loop spans 14 amino acids. Trimming removed 4 bases from V and 4 bases from J, with 15 bases in between. Germline V gives CDR1 SGHRS, CDR2 YFSETQ. The CDR3 nucleotides read TGCGCCAGCAGCCCAACTAGCTCCGGTTACGAGCAGTACTTC. Protein: CASSPTSSGYEQYF.

This chain links TRBV3-1 (or the pseudogene TRBV3-2) with TRBJ1-3, with D uncertain. The CDR3 is 14 residues long. V was cut by 4 bases and J by 0 bases, with 7 bases left in between. The V gene's germline CDR1 is LGHDT and CDR2 YNNKEL (reference sequence). The CDR3: CASSRWDSGNTIYF. The CDR3 nucleotides read TGTGCCAGCAGCCGTTGGGACTCTGGAAACACCATATATTTT.

The chain employs TRBV2 and TRBJ2-7, with D uncertain. The CDR3 has 12 residues. Germline lookup yields CDR1 SNHLY and CDR2 FYNNEI. Trimming removed 1 base from V and 2 bases from J, with 3 bases in between. In nucleotides, the CDR3 is TGTGCCAGCAGTGAAGGCCCCTACGAGCAGTACTTC. Translated: CASSEGPYEQYF. Using reference TRBV2 and TRBJ2-7 for the parts outside the CDR3, the full variable domain is EPEVTQTPSHQVTQMGQEVILRCVPISNHLYFYWYRQILGQKVEFLVSFYNNEISEKSEIFDDQFSVERPDGSNFTLKIRSTKLEDSAMYFCASSEGPYEQYFGPGTRLTVT.

This chain joins TRBV4-1 and TRBJ1-1; no definite D call. With 2 bases removed from V and 1 base from J, the gap between germline ends came to 5 bases. The CDR3 runs 13 residues. Germline V gives CDR1 MGHRA, CDR2 YSYEKL. The DNA of the CDR3 is TGCGCCAGCAGCCAACCGGCGAACACTGAAGCTTTCTTT. Encoded protein: CASSQPANTEAFF.

The chain is built from TRBV2 and TRBJ2-5; D assignment may be TRBD1 or TRBD2 (5 bases each). In germline, CDR1 is SNHLY, CDR2 FYNNEI. The CDR3 is 14 amino acids. V was trimmed by 6 bases and J by 1 base, leaving 12 bases between them. The CDR3 DNA reads TGTGCCAGCAGCGCCCTGGGGGTCCAAGAGACCCAGTACTTC. The encoded protein is CASSALGVQETQYF.

The J gene is TRBJ2-5, the V gene TRBV4-2; 10 bases agree with TRBD2. Losses at the gene ends were 1 base for V and 2 bases for J; bases not matched to a gene: 7. The CDR3 is 17 amino acids. Per the germline V gene, CDR1 is LGHNA and CDR2 is YNFKEQ. CDR3 sequence: CASSQGGRTSGQETQYF. CDR3 bases: TGTGCCAGCAGCCAAGGGGGTCGGACTAGCGGTCAAGAGACCCAGTACTTC.

This rearrangement joins TRBV6-6 to TRBJ1-4, with 10 bases fitting TRBD1. The CDR3 contains 16 residues. The V segment lost 2 bases and the J segment 8 bases; nucleotides outside the gene matches: 8. Looked up from germline, CDR1 is MNHNY and CDR2 is SVGAGI (reference sequence). The CDR3: CASSYGQGGSGEKLFF. CDR3 DNA sequence: TGTGCCAGCAGTTACGGACAGGGGGGGAGCGGAGAAAAACTGTTTTTT.

The chain joins TRBV27 to TRBJ1-3; tentative D call: TRBD1 (5 bases). CDR3 length: 15 residues. The germline V and J ends were trimmed by 0 bases and 1 base, with 7 bases remaining between them. CDR1 and CDR2 (germline): MNHEY, SMNVEV (reference sequence). The CDR3 sequence: CASSLSAGSGNTIYF. CDR3 in DNA: TGTGCCAGCAGTTTATCAGCAGGGTCTGGAAACACCATATATTTT.

This clone was recorded a few times. V is TRBV9 and J is TRBJ2-7, with D perhaps matching TRBD1 (6 bases). The germline CDR1 and CDR2 sequences are SGDLS and YYNGEE. Trimming left V 4 bases short and J 0 bases short, with 14 bases between. This CDR3 has 15 amino acids. Here the CDR3 reads CASSPHTGISYEQYF. CDR3 bases: TGTGCCAGCAGCCCACATACAGGGATCTCCTACGAGCAGTACTTC.

The chain couples TRBV9 to TRBJ1-5; 8 bases line up with TRBD1. V lost 2 bases, J lost 7 bases, and 8 bases stayed unmatched. Germline values: CDR1 SGDLS, CDR2 YYNGEE. The CDR3 is 15 amino acids. The CDR3 region is CASSVSPGGEQPQHF. The CDR3 DNA reads as TGTGCCAGCAGCGTCAGCCCAGGGGGCGAACAGCCCCAGCATTTT.

The chain uses TRBV29-1 and TRBJ1-5; D is perhaps TRBD1 (6 bases). The ends were cut back, 5 bases at V and 4 bases at J, with 15 bases in the middle. The germline V gene encodes CDR1 SQVTM and CDR2 ANQGSEA. The CDR3 runs 14 residues. CDR3: CSVLGGGPNQPQHF. CDR3 sequence (DNA): TGCAGCGTTCTTGGGGGGGGGCCTAATCAGCCCCAGCATTTT.

The chain uses TRBV28 and TRBJ2-1; TRBD2 matches at 8 bases. This CDR3 has 16 residues. Germline-derived CDR1 and CDR2 are MDHEN and SYDVKM. The V gene end was trimmed by 7 bases and the J gene end by 0 bases; junction bases not matched to a gene: 8. This chain's CDR3 is CASNKAGDLSYNEQFF. CDR3 sequence (DNA): TGTGCCAGCAATAAAGCGGGAGACCTCTCCTACAATGAGCAGTTCTTC.

The gene calls are TRBV7-6 and TRBJ2-1; no firm D call. The germline V gene has CDR1 SGHVS and CDR2 FNYEAQ. The V gene lost 4 bases and the J gene lost 5 bases, with 15 bases spanning the gap. The CDR3 spans 15 residues. The DNA of the CDR3 is TGTGCCAGCAGCTCCGTGGAAGGTAGCCACAATGAGCAGTTCTTC. Protein: CASSSVEGSHNEQFF.

The V gene is TRBV28, the J gene TRBJ1-4, with D possibly matching TRBD1 (5 bases). The CDR3 spans 15 residues. V was trimmed by 2 bases and J by 4 bases, leaving 11 bases between them. Germline values: CDR1 MDHEN, CDR2 SYDVKM. This CDR3 is CASSLRRGSNEKLFF. The CDR3 nucleotides read TGTGCCAGCAGTTTAAGGAGGGGAAGTAATGAAAAACTGTTTTTT.

The J gene is TRBJ2-7, the V gene TRBV7-8, with D possibly TRBD2 on 7 matching bases. In germline, CDR1 is SGHVS, CDR2 FQNEAQ. This CDR3 spans 14 amino acids. V was trimmed by 5 bases and J by 2 bases, leaving 13 bases between them. The CDR3 bases are TGTGCCAGCAGCCCCACGGGGGGCCCCTACGAGCAGTACTTC. Protein sequence: CASSPTGGPYEQYF.

The chain couples TRBV21-1 to TRBJ2-7; TRBD1, the D gene given by the table, was not confirmed from the DNA. TRBV21-1 is a documented pseudogene. The CDR3 spans 18 residues. The CDR3: CASSKNEAVTGSSYEQYF. Written as DNA, the CDR3 is TGTGCCAGCAGCAAGAACGAAGCGGTGACAGGAAGCTCCTACGAGCAGTACTTC.

The chain couples TRBV13 to TRBJ1-1, with a weak D call TRBD1 (5 bases). CDR3 length: 15 amino acids. V lost 0 bases and J lost 1, with 9 bases in between. Germline CDR1 reads PRHDT; CDR2 reads FYEKMQ (reference sequence). Written as DNA, the CDR3 is TGTGCCAGCAGCTTAGGTTCTAGGGGGAACACTGAAGCTTTCTTT. Amino acid sequence: CASSLGSRGNTEAFF.

V usage is TRBV3-1 (or the pseudogene TRBV3-2) and J usage is TRBJ2-1; 8 nucleotides line up with TRBD2. This CDR3 contains 18 residues. J gave up 5 bases and V 4 bases, and 16 bases lay outside the gene matches. Germline V gene sequence: CDR1 LGHDT, CDR2 YNNKEL (reference sequence). As DNA, the CDR3 is TGTGCCAGCAGCCGGGGACCGGGGGGGGAAACTCCTCACAATGAGCAGTTCTTC. Protein product: CASSRGPGGETPHNEQFF.

The chain employs TRBV5-6 and TRBJ2-5, with D uncertain. This CDR3 contains 13 residues. The V end was cut by 0 bases, the J end by 2 bases, with 5 bases between. From germline, CDR1 is SGHDT and CDR2 YYEEEE. CDR3 nucleotides: TGTGCCAGCAGCTTGGGGCAGCAAGAGACCCAGTACTTC. It codes for CASSLGQQETQYF.

J is TRBJ2-2 and V is TRBV6-5; TRBD1 agrees at 7 bases. CDR3 length: 14 residues. Germline values: CDR1 MNHEY, CDR2 SVGAGI. The J segment lost 5 bases and the V segment lost 4 bases, leaving 4 bases of the junction unmatched. CDR3: CASSSDRATGELFF. The CDR3 nucleotides read TGTGCCAGCAGTTCCGACAGGGCGACCGGGGAGCTGTTTTTT.